The 18 T cell receptor beta chains below come from one sample, sequenced in a study of T cell responses to AZD1222 COVID-19 vaccine. The repertoire was sequenced with immunoSEQ multiplex PCR; TCRdb's copy has only in-frame clones and lacks some. The sample carries about 180,000 clones, approximately 86% recorded once. The sample consisted of peripheral blood, taken on day 0 of AZD1222 vaccination. These receptors were obtained from an adult in good health.

The CDR3 sequence: CASSYRPSGDQPQHF. DNA for the CDR3: TGTGCCAGCAGTTACCGCCCATCGGGGGATCAGCCCCAGCATTTT. This rearrangement joins TRBV6-2 or TRBV6-3 to TRBJ1-5, with a possible D match to TRBD1 (5 bases). The V gene lost 2 bases and the J gene lost 5 bases, with 13 bases spanning the gap. Germline V gene sequence: CDR1 MNHEY, CDR2 SVGEGT. The CDR3 loop spans 15 amino acids.

The CDR3 reads CASSFSSNTGELFF. The CDR3 DNA is TGTGCCAGCAGCTTTAGTAGTAACACCGGGGAGCTGTTTTTT. The chain is built from TRBV7-3 and TRBJ2-2; D uncertain. This CDR3 spans 14 amino acids. The ends were cut back, 3 bases at V and 2 bases at J, with 7 bases in the middle. CDR1 is SGHTA and CDR2 is FQGTGA in the germline V gene.

The V call is TRBV4-2, the J call TRBJ2-5; 8 nucleotides match TRBD1. Germline V lookup: CDR1 LGHNA, CDR2 YNFKEQ. This CDR3 has 15 residues. With V trimmed by 4 bases and J by 1 base, 5 bases remained unmatched. CDR3 nucleotides: TGTGCCAGCAGCCCAAGGACAGGGACCCAAGAGACCCAGTACTTC. Translating it yields CASSPRTGTQETQYF.

The V gene is TRBV30, the J gene TRBJ1-5, with 7 bases matching TRBD1. Germline CDR1 reads GTSNPN; CDR2 reads SVGIG (reference sequence). The CDR3 totals 15 residues. After removal of 1 base from V and 6 bases from J, the junction contained 9 bases not matched to a gene. CDR3 nucleotides: TGTGCCTGGAGTGGGGGCAGGGGGAACACTCAGCCCCAGCATTTT. The encoded protein is CAWSGGRGNTQPQHF.

The rearrangement uses TRBV5-1 and TRBJ2-5, with 7 bases fitting TRBD1. The CDR3 has 15 residues. The germline CDR1 and CDR2 sequences are SGHRS and YFSETQ. After removal of 2 bases from V and 2 bases from J, the junction contained 6 bases not matched to a gene. The CDR3 spells CASSLTPGQQETQYF. CDR3 nucleotides: TGCGCCAGCAGCTTAACCCCGGGACAGCAAGAGACCCAGTACTTC.

The V gene is TRBV6-2 or TRBV6-3, the J gene TRBJ1-3; D gene uncertain. Germline V gene lookup returns CDR1 MNHEY and CDR2 SVGEGT. The length of the CDR3 is 12 residues. Trimming took off 4 bases at V and 3 bases at J, with 4 bases between the two ends. CDR3 bases: TGTGCCAGCAGTTTCGGTGGAAACACCATATATTTT. This codes for CASSFGGNTIYF.

V and J are TRBV24-1 and TRBJ2-3; D remains ambiguous. Trimming removed 7 bases from V and 6 bases from J, with 7 bases in between. CDR1 is KGHDR, CDR2 SFDVKD, per germline. This CDR3 is built from 11 residues. In DNA form, the CDR3 reads TGTGCCACCAGGGATGTGGATACGCAGTATTTT. It is translated as CATRDVDTQYF.

This clone appeared a single time. V gene TRBV27 combines with J gene TRBJ1-5; weak D call: TRBD1 (6 bases). V lost 5 bases and J lost 5, with 13 bases in between. The CDR3 loop spans 14 amino acids. Germline-derived CDR1 and CDR2 are MNHEY and SMNVEV (reference sequence). The CDR3 sequence: CASSTQGTDQPQHF. CDR3 DNA sequence: TGTGCCAGCAGTACACAGGGCACTGATCAGCCCCAGCATTTT.

The chain couples TRBV5-4 to TRBJ2-1; the D gene is possibly TRBD2 (5 bases). CDR3 length: 14 amino acids. The germline V gene has CDR1 SGHNT and CDR2 YYREEE (reference sequence). V lost 4 bases, J lost 5 bases, and 13 bases lay in between. This CDR3 reads CASSGGGTDNEQFF. DNA of the CDR3: TGTGCCAGCAGCGGAGGCGGTACAGACAATGAGCAGTTCTTC.

The chain carries TRBV12-3 or TRBV12-4 and TRBJ1-5; a possible D gene is TRBD1 (5 bases). With 3 bases removed from V and 9 bases from J, the gap between germline ends came to 9 bases. CDR3 size: 12 residues. The CDR3 loop reads CASSFGTRPQHF. For the CDR3, the DNA is TGTGCCAGCAGTTTTGGGACCCGGCCCCAGCATTTT.

The J gene is TRBJ2-1, the V gene TRBV7-6, with 10 bases lining up with TRBD2. V dropped 5 bases and J dropped 4; count of bases not matched to a gene: 8. Germline assignment: CDR1 SGHVS and CDR2 FNYEAQ. The CDR3 has 16 amino acids. The CDR3: CASSPMTSGFYNEQFF. In DNA form, the CDR3 reads TGTGCCAGCAGCCCCATGACTAGCGGGTTTTACAATGAGCAGTTCTTC.

The chain has TRBV6-5 and TRBJ1-2; no firm D call. This CDR3 has 13 amino acids. V was shortened by 8 bases and J by 4 bases, with 14 bases between the two germline ends. In germline, CDR1 is MNHEY, CDR2 SVGAGI. For the CDR3, the DNA is TGTGCCAGCTGCGGAGAAGGCTTCTATGGCTACACCTTC. The encoded protein is CASCGEGFYGYTF.

The V and J genes are TRBV18 and TRBJ1-6, with 10 bases aligning to TRBD1. This CDR3 region has 18 residues. Trimming took 0 bases from V and 2 from J; bases not matched to a gene: 4. Looked up from germline, CDR1 is KGHSH and CDR2 is LQKENI. The CDR3 reads CASSPPRQGATYNSPLHF. The CDR3 nucleotides are TGTGCCAGCTCACCACCCCGACAGGGGGCGACCTATAATTCACCCCTCCACTTT.

This chain connects TRBV30 to TRBJ1-5; D is uncertain. The germline V gene has CDR1 GTSNPN and CDR2 SVGIG (reference sequence). V was shortened by 0 bases and J by 1 base, with 7 bases between the two germline ends. The CDR3 spans 14 residues. The CDR3 loop reads CAWSVTSSNQPQHF. CDR3 bases: TGTGCCTGGAGTGTAACGTCGAGCAATCAGCCCCAGCATTTT.

The chain employs TRBV12-3 or TRBV12-4 and TRBJ1-1; D is perhaps TRBD1 (5 bases). The CDR3 totals 13 residues. Trimming pared 4 bases from V and 7 bases from J, leaving 13 bases between. CDR3 protein: CASSSQGAVEAFF. The CDR3 nucleotides are TGTGCCAGCAGTTCGCAGGGAGCTGTTGAAGCTTTCTTT.

The chain couples TRBV2 to TRBJ2-7, with D perhaps matching TRBD2 (5 bases). The CDR3 has 14 amino acids. The V end was cut by 6 bases, the J end by 2 bases, with 14 bases between. Germline CDR1 is SNHLY and CDR2 is FYNNEI. The CDR3 loop is CASSGLRGTYEQYF. The CDR3 DNA sequence: TGTGCCAGCAGCGGGCTCCGGGGAACCTACGAGCAGTACTTC.

V is TRBV6-5 and J is TRBJ2-5; 7 nucleotides line up with TRBD2. The CDR3 covers 13 residues. Germline CDR1 and CDR2: MNHEY and SVGAGI. Trimming at V came to 5 bases and at J to 2 bases, leaving 2 bases not matched to a gene. CDR3: CASSTSAQETQYF. In DNA form, the CDR3 reads TGTGCCAGCAGTACTAGCGCACAAGAGACCCAGTACTTC.

The V call is TRBV4-3, the J call TRBJ2-7; D ambiguous. The CDR3 loop spans 13 amino acids. Germline CDR1 LGHNA, CDR2 YSLEER. Trimming took 0 bases from V and 4 from J, leaving 7 bases between them. The CDR3 coding sequence is TGCGCCAGCAGCCAAGATAAAGGGTACGAGCAGTACTTC. Translated: CASSQDKGYEQYF.